Presented here are 9 T cell receptor beta chains from one specimen sequenced in a study of T cells in women clearing cervical HPV infection. Sequenced by immunoSEQ multiplex PCR; TCRdb stores in-frame clones only, minus some. The sample has about 30,000 clones; the top ten hold 3.5%. The sample consisted of blood buffy coat. The receptors stem from a woman aged 18 to 75 with a cervical HPV16 infection that either progressed to CIN3+ or cleared (not recorded which).

About this clone: The DNA ends 3 residues before the CDR3 does, and the rest of the CDR3 is filled in from the germline J gene. The gene calls are TRBV18 and TRBJ1-2; D not certain. Germline lookup yields CDR1 KGHSH and CDR2 LQKENI. The CDR3 is 16 amino acids. The CDR3 is CASSPPLAGGTYDYTF. The sequenced CDR3 bases are TGTGCCAGCTCACCACCCCTAGCGGGAGGTACCTACGAC.

Details on this clone: The read stops 3 residues short of the end of the CDR3; the missing end is completed from the germline J gene. This rearrangement joins TRBV20-1 to TRBJ2-1, with D maybe TRBD1 (5 bases). Germline-derived CDR1 and CDR2 are DFQATT and SNEGSKA (reference sequence). V was cut by 0 bases and J by 4 bases, with 13 bases left in between. This CDR3 is 15 amino acids long. CDR3 protein: CSARDLGRQYNEQFF. CDR3 DNA, as far as it was read: TGCAGTGCTAGAGATCTGGGAAGACAGTACAATGAG.

Concerning this clone: The read falls 3 residues short of the CDR3 end, and the missing part is taken from the germline J gene. The J gene is TRBJ2-1, the V gene TRBV3-1 (or the pseudogene TRBV3-2), with D perhaps matching TRBD2 (6 bases). This CDR3 contains 14 residues. With 1 base removed from V and 3 bases from J, the gap between germline ends came to 7 bases. The germline CDR1 and CDR2 sequences are LGHDT and YNNKEL (reference sequence). Incomplete CDR3 DNA: TGTGCCAGCAGCCAAGGGGGGGACTACAATGAG. It encodes CASSQGGDYNE. The full CDR3 protein reads CASSQGGDYNEQFF.

Remarks on this clone: The CDR3 end falls 3 residues outside the read, so it is completed with the germline J gene. The chain uses TRBV6-1 and TRBJ1-5; weak D call: TRBD1 (6 bases). The CDR3 length is 16 residues. Germline values: CDR1 MNHNS, CDR2 SASEGT. Trimming cost V 1 base and J 5 bases, with 15 bases left between them. Incomplete CDR3 DNA: TGTGCCAGCAGTGAAGAGGGACGGACAGACCATCAGCCC. Encoded protein: CASSEEGRTDHQP. The whole CDR3 sequence is CASSEEGRTDHQPQHF.

Points on this clone: The read stops 3 residues short of the end of the CDR3; the missing end is completed from the germline J gene. V gene TRBV19 combines with J gene TRBJ1-2, with no clear D. CDR3 length equals 15 residues. CDR1 and CDR2 from the germline V gene are LNHDA and SQIVND (reference sequence). The chain's CDR3 is CASNSGRASYNDYTF. Partial CDR3 DNA: TGTGCCAGTAACAGCGGGAGGGCCTCCTACAATGAC. The full variable domain, rest sourced from reference TRBV19 and TRBJ1-2, is DGGITQSPKYLFRKEGQNVTLSCEQNLNHDAMYWYRQDPGQGLRLIYYSQIVNDFQKGDIAEGYSVSREKKESFPLTVTSAQKNPTAFYLCASNSGRASYNDYTFGSGTRLTVV.

In regard to this clone: The CDR3 extends 3 residues past the end of the read, so its final part is completed from the germline J gene. V usage is TRBV20-1 and J usage is TRBJ1-1; D is undetermined. Looked up from germline, CDR1 is DFQATT and CDR2 is SNEGSKA (reference sequence). The CDR3 extends over 14 amino acids. Between the trimmed V and J ends, which lost 3 bases and 4 bases, there was a span of 15 bases. CDR3: CSARERGLGTEAFF. Partial CDR3 DNA: TGCAGTGCTAGGGAGCGGGGATTAGGCACTGAA.

Worth noting for this clone: The read stops 3 residues short of the end of the CDR3; the missing end is completed from the germline J gene. This chain connects TRBV18 to TRBJ1-6; TRBD1 aligns across 7 bases. The germline gives CDR1 KGHSH, CDR2 LQKENI. The CDR3 is 15 residues long. V dropped 4 bases and J dropped 5; count of bases not matched to a gene: 5. The part of the CDR3 DNA that was read is TGTGCCAGCTCACAGGGACAGCAAAATAATTCACCC. Protein product: CASSQGQQNNSP. The entire CDR3 is CASSQGQQNNSPLHF.

On this clone itself: The DNA ends 3 residues before the CDR3 does, and the rest of the CDR3 is filled in from the germline J gene. This chain joins TRBV7-6 and TRBJ2-2; D is uncertain. This CDR3 contains 16 residues. The V gene's germline CDR1 is SGHVS and CDR2 FNYEAQ. Trimming removed 7 bases at V and 6 bases at J, with 21 bases between. The CDR3 bases that were read are TGTGCCAGCAAATCTGAGATATCCGGGTTGGCCGGGGAG. Translated, it gives CASKSEISGLAGE. The CDR3 in its entirety is CASKSEISGLAGELFF.

To note about this clone: At one of its ends the junction is not consistent with the germline gene, which may arise from a read error. The CDR3 is CSAPRQVTGELFF. Partial CDR3 DNA: TGCAGTGCGCCACGACAGGTCACCGGAGAG. The chain joins TRBV20-1 to TRBJ2-2; a possible D gene is TRBD1 (6 bases). Sequencing ends 3 residues short of the CDR3 end; the germline J gene provides the rest. Germline CDR1 reads DFQATT; CDR2 reads SNEGSKA (reference sequence). This CDR3 is 13 amino acids long.